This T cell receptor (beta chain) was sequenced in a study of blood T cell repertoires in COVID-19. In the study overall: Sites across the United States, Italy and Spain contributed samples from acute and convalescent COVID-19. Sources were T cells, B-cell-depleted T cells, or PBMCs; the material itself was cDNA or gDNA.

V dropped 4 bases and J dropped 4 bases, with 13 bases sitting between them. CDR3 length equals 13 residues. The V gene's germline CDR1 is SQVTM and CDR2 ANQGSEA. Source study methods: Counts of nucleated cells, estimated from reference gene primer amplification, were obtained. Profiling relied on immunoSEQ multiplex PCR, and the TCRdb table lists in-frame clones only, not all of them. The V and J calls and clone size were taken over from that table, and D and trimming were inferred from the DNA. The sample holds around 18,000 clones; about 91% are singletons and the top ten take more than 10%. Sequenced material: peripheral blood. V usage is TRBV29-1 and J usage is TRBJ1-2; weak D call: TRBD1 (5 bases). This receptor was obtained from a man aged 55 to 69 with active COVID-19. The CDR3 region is CSVGERTGYGYTF. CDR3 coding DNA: TGCAGCGTTGGCGAACGAACAGGCTATGGCTACACCTTC. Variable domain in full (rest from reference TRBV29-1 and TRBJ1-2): SAVISQKPSRDICQRGTSLTIQCQVDSQVTMMFWYRQQPGQSLTLIATANQGSEATYESGFVIDKFPISRPNLTFSTLTVSNMSPEDSSIYLCSVGERTGYGYTFGSGTRLTVV.